The rows below give T cell receptor beta chains drawn from one sample of a study of spatial heterogeneity in lung cancer. TCRdb reprocessed the 5' RACE reads via MiXCR and lists one record per CDR3 protein. The sample records 26,000 or so distinct CDR3 sequences, 7.5% to 10% being singletons. Here the sequenced sample was PBMCs, taken at surgery. The receptor set was obtained from a female donor with early-stage non-small cell lung cancer. CDR3s include the opening cysteine and the closing phenylalanine or tryptophan. D genes are given only for firm matches. Expanded clones are given a class, and other clones once, few, many or no size at all.

TGTGCCAGCAGCCCGAGGACTAGCGGTGGAAAGACCCAGTACTTC,CASSPRTSGGKTQYF,TRBJ2-5,many,TRBV7-2,TRBD2
TGTGCCAGCAGCTTAGGGCTAGCGGGACAAGAGACCCAGTACTTC,CASSLGLAGQETQYF,TRBJ2-5,many,TRBV7-6,TRBD2
TGTGCCAGCAAGGACGATAACTATGGCTACACCTTC,CASKDDNYGYTF,TRBJ1-2,few,TRBV2,.
TGTGCCAGCAGCTTGCAGGGACGGAACTCTGGAAACACCATATATTTT,CASSLQGRNSGNTIYF,TRBJ1-3,few,TRBV5-6,.
TGTGCCACCAGTGACGGCACGCAACAAGAGACCCAGTACTTC,CATSDGTQQETQYF,TRBJ2-5,once,TRBV24-1,.
TGCAGCGTCCTGACAGGCACAAACTATGGCTACACCTTC,CSVLTGTNYGYTF,TRBJ1-2,many,TRBV29-1,.
TGCAGCGTCCAGGACAGGAACCGACTTCTGAACACTGAAGCTTTCTTT,CSVQDRNRLLNTEAFF,TRBJ1-1,many,TRBV29-1,TRBD1
TGCAGCGCCAGGCGAACCGGGGAGCTGTTTTTT,CSARRTGELFF,TRBJ2-2,many,TRBV29-1,.
TGTGCCAGCAGTGAGAGACAGGCTTATGGCTACACCTTC,CASSERQAYGYTF,TRBJ1-2,many,TRBV6-1,.
TGCAGTGCTAACTCCGGGACAGGGCTCTCTGAAGCTTTCTTT,CSANSGTGLSEAFF,TRBJ1-1,many,TRBV20-1,TRBD1
TGTGCCAGCAGGACTACCGTCTACGAGCAGTACTTC,CASRTTVYEQYF,TRBJ2-7,few,TRBV6-2/TRBV6-3,.
TGTGCCAGCAGCTTATACGGGAATATGAACACTGAAGCTTTCTTT,CASSLYGNMNTEAFF,TRBJ1-1,.,TRBV7-8,.
TGTGCCAGCAAACCCTGGGGCAGCACAGATACGCAGTATTTT,CASKPWGSTDTQYF,TRBJ2-3,many,TRBV27,.
TGTGCCAGCAGCTTGGTGTCTGCCGGGACAGATACGCAGTATTTT,CASSLVSAGTDTQYF,TRBJ2-3,.,TRBV5-4,.
TGTGCCACCAGTGATCCCATCTACAATGAGCAGTTCTTC,CATSDPIYNEQFF,TRBJ2-1,.,TRBV24-1,.
TGTGCCAGCAGTTTAGCGATTGCAGGCGGGGTCCAAGAGACCCAGTACTTC,CASSLAIAGGVQETQYF,TRBJ2-5,many,TRBV12-3/TRBV12-4,.
TGTGCCAGCAGTGAATCCTATTCCGGGGGCGAAGCTTTCTTT,CASSESYSGGEAFF,TRBJ1-1,few,TRBV2,.
TGTGCCAGCAGCGTAGGAGGCAGGACGAACACAGATACGCAGTATTTT,CASSVGGRTNTDTQYF,TRBJ2-3,.,TRBV9,.
TGTGCCAGCAGCCCGCAAAGTAGGGGTTACGATGAGCAGTTCTTC,CASSPQSRGYDEQFF,TRBJ2-1,.,TRBV7-3,.
TGTGCCAGCAGTTATCCCGGGACAGGGGCGGACAATGAGCAGTTCTTC,CASSYPGTGADNEQFF,TRBJ2-1,many,TRBV6-5,TRBD1
TGTGCCAGCAGCTTAGGGCTGACCAACACCGGGGAGCTGTTTTTT,CASSLGLTNTGELFF,TRBJ2-2,.,TRBV7-9,.
TGTGCCACCAGTGATACGACTAGCGGGGGGAACAATGAGCAGTTCTTC,CATSDTTSGGNNEQFF,TRBJ2-1,many,TRBV24-1,TRBD2
TGTGCCAGCAGAGAGGAACATACAGGGTTGCATGAGCAGTTCTTC,CASREEHTGLHEQFF,TRBJ2-1,few,TRBV2,.
TGTGCCAGCAGCTCCGGGACTAGCCGGCAAGAGACCCAGTACTTC,CASSSGTSRQETQYF,TRBJ2-5,many,TRBV7-2,TRBD2
TGTGCCAGCAGCCAACAGGGGAGCACAGATACGCAGTATTTT,CASSQQGSTDTQYF,TRBJ2-3,many,TRBV5-4,TRBD1
TGCAGTGCTAGAGACGACACAGGGTTAGTTGAAGCTTTCTTT,CSARDDTGLVEAFF,TRBJ1-1,.,TRBV20-1,.
TGTGCCAGTAGTAGGACAGAGGCTCAGCCCCAGCATTTT,CASSRTEAQPQHF,TRBJ1-5,many,TRBV19,.
TGCGCCAGCAGCTTGGCCCCCACAGACGTCCTGACTTTC,CASSLAPTDVLTF,TRBJ2-6,many,TRBV5-1,.
TGTGCCAGCAGCGCGGGGACAGGGGTCAATGAGCAGTTCTTC,CASSAGTGVNEQFF,TRBJ2-1,.,TRBV9,TRBD1
TGCAGCGTTGCTGGGACTAGCGGGTTCAATGAGCAGTTCTTC,CSVAGTSGFNEQFF,TRBJ2-1,many,TRBV29-1,TRBD2
TGCGCCAGCAGCTCAGGGGCCGACAGGGGCACTGAAGCTTTCTTT,CASSSGADRGTEAFF,TRBJ1-1,many,TRBV5-1,TRBD1
TGCGCCAGCAACAGACAGGGAGGACAAGAGACCCAGTACTTC,CASNRQGGQETQYF,TRBJ2-5,many,TRBV5-1,.
TGCAGTGCTAGTGAGACAGGGGCTTGGAATCAGCCCCAGCATTTT,CSASETGAWNQPQHF,TRBJ1-5,.,TRBV20-1,TRBD1
TGTGCCAGCAGTTCGCGGGACAGCGAGCAGTACTTC,CASSSRDSEQYF,TRBJ2-7,many,TRBV28,.
TGCGCCAGCAGCTTGGATTGGGCGGGTTGGAGCGGAGATACGCAGTATTTT,CASSLDWAGWSGDTQYF,TRBJ2-3,many,TRBV5-1,.
TGTGCCAGCAGTACCCGGACAGGCGGGAATCAGCCCCAGCATTTT,CASSTRTGGNQPQHF,TRBJ1-5,few,TRBV27,TRBD1
TGCAGCGTGGGGACGGGGGAAATCTACGAGCAGTACTTC,CSVGTGEIYEQYF,TRBJ2-7,.,TRBV29-1,.
TGTGCCAGCTCTTCCAGCGTCTACGAGCAGTACTTC,CASSSSVYEQYF,TRBJ2-7,.,TRBV18,.
TGTGCCAGTGTAGGGGGGAGGAGTGGCGGAACCGGGGAGCTGTTTTTT,CASVGGRSGGTGELFF,TRBJ2-2,many,TRBV19,.
TGTGCCAGCCTGGGGAGATCAGATACGCAGTATTTT,CASLGRSDTQYF,TRBJ2-3,many,TRBV7-2,.
TGTGCCACCAGTGATGCCAACCCGGGGGACAATGAGAAGTTCTTC,CATSDANPGDNEKFF,TRBJ2-1,few,TRBV24-1,.
TGCAGTGCTGGGACAGGGGGCCCGATCGGTGAGCAGTTCTTC,CSAGTGGPIGEQFF,TRBJ2-1,many,TRBV20-1,TRBD1
TGTGCCAGCAGCACCCACGACAGGGTTGGCTACACCTTC,CASSTHDRVGYTF,TRBJ1-2,.,TRBV9,TRBD1
TGCAGTGCTAGCTCTGGGACTAGCGGGAGGAAGGAGCAGTTCTTC,CSASSGTSGRKEQFF,TRBJ2-1,many,TRBV20-1,TRBD2
TGCGCCAGCAGCGCGCGGACAGGGGGACATGAAAAACTGTTTTTT,CASSARTGGHEKLFF,TRBJ1-4,few,TRBV4-3,TRBD1
TGTGCCAGCAGCCACTCGGTAAGGGGGGCCATTCTTGGTGAGCAGTTCTTC,CASSHSVRGAILGEQFF,TRBJ2-1,few,TRBV28,.